These 18 T cell receptor beta chains were sequenced from one sample in a study of cytotoxic CD8 clonotypes in ibrutinib-treated CLL. Assay used: immunoSEQ multiplex PCR; TCRdb lists only in-frame clones, some missing. The top ten hold around 5.8% of the sample, which has some 70,000 clones, roughly 72% seen once. The sample was PBMCs, taken after 12 months of ibrutinib treatment. These receptors came from a human donor with chronic lymphocytic leukemia.

This chain joins TRBV6-5 and TRBJ1-1; no clear D. The germline V gene encodes CDR1 MNHEY and CDR2 SVGAGI. The CDR3 is 12 residues long. The V end was cut by 11 bases, the J end by 1 base, with 11 bases between. The CDR3 DNA reads as TGTGCCGCCCACGAAGCGAACACTGAAGCTTTCTTT. This encodes CAAHEANTEAFF.

This clone appeared a single time. This chain connects TRBV5-1 to TRBJ1-4; 12 bases fit TRBD1. V was pared by 1 base and J by 8 bases, with 9 bases of the junction left unmatched. The CDR3 loop spans 17 amino acids. In germline, CDR1 is SGHRS, CDR2 YFSETQ. For the CDR3, the DNA is TGCGCCAGCAGCTTGACCAACCGGGACAGGGGGCGAGAAAAACTGTTTTTT. This codes for CASSLTNRDRGREKLFF. Using reference TRBV5-1 and TRBJ1-4 for the parts outside the CDR3, the full variable domain is KAGVTQTPRYLIKTRGQQVTLSCSPISGHRSVSWYQQTPGQGLQFLFEYFSETQRNKGNFPGRFSGRQFSNSRSEMNVSTLELGDSALYLCASSLTNRDRGREKLFFGSGTQLSVL.

This clone was seen more than once but under ten times. The chain couples TRBV18 to TRBJ2-2, with D maybe TRBD1 (6 bases). There are 14 residues in the CDR3. Trimming pared 4 bases from V and 5 bases from J, leaving 11 bases between. Germline CDR1 is KGHSH and CDR2 is LQKENI. CDR3 amino acids: CASSQTTGTGELFF. The CDR3 coding sequence is TGTGCCAGCTCACAGACTACAGGGACCGGGGAGCTGTTTTTT.

The V call is TRBV11-3, the J call TRBJ2-7, with 9 bases identical to TRBD2. This CDR3 contains 15 residues. The ends lost 2 bases at V and 2 bases at J; junction bases unmatched: 4. Germline CDR1 is SGHNT and CDR2 is YENEEA. The CDR3 reads CASSLTTSGAYEQYF. Written as DNA, the CDR3 is TGTGCCAGCAGCTTAACGACTAGCGGAGCCTACGAGCAGTACTTC.

The chain carries TRBV7-2 and TRBJ2-4; the D gene is possibly TRBD1 (5 bases). The CDR3 has 13 amino acids. The germline V and J ends were trimmed by 1 base and 8 bases, with 9 bases remaining between them. Germline lookup yields CDR1 SGHTA and CDR2 FQGNSA. Here the CDR3 DNA reads TGTGCCAGCAGCTTAGACAGGTGGGACATTCAGTACTTC. Its protein is CASSLDRWDIQYF.

The V and J genes are TRBV6-6 and TRBJ1-2; unclear D gene. The CDR3 is made up of 11 amino acids. Germline V gives CDR1 MNHNY, CDR2 SVGAGI (reference sequence). V was trimmed by 2 bases and J by 8 bases, leaving 6 bases between them. CDR3 loop: CASSYIRGYTF. CDR3 sequence (DNA): TGTGCCAGCAGTTACATCCGCGGCTACACCTTC.

This clone was seen more than once but under ten times. The rearrangement uses TRBV19 and TRBJ1-5, with unresolved D. Trimming shortened V by 3 bases and J by 11 bases, and 14 bases separated the two germline ends. This CDR3 region has 13 residues. Germline-derived CDR1 and CDR2 are LNHDA and SQIVND (reference sequence). In DNA form, the CDR3 reads TGTGCCAGTAGTATTCGGCGAGACGGGACCCAGCATTTT. Amino acids: CASSIRRDGTQHF.

CDR3 DNA sequence: TGTGCCTGGAGTGGGGGGCTTTCGCGGAACACCGGGGAGCTGTTTTTT. Residues: CAWSGGLSRNTGELFF. This rearrangement joins TRBV30 to TRBJ2-2; possibly TRBD1 for D (6 bases). Germline assignment: CDR1 GTSNPN and CDR2 SVGIG (reference sequence). CDR3 length equals 16 residues. V gave up 1 base and J gave up 1 base, with 13 bases separating them.

The V and J genes are TRBV29-1 and TRBJ1-2; D remains unclear. The CDR3 consists of 10 residues. Germline CDR1 reads SQVTM; CDR2 reads ANQGSEA. V was trimmed by 0 bases and J by 6 bases, leaving 2 bases between them. The CDR3, as DNA: TGCAGCGTTGAAGACAATGGCTACACCTTC. It codes for CSVEDNGYTF.

This chain connects TRBV18 to TRBJ1-2, with D perhaps matching TRBD1 (5 bases). V was pared by 2 bases and J by 4 bases, with 8 bases between. Germline V gene data show CDR1 as KGHSH and CDR2 as LQKENI. The CDR3 totals 13 residues. The CDR3 DNA reads as TGTGCCAGCTCACCAGAGGGGCCCTATGGCTACACCTTC. It encodes CASSPEGPYGYTF.

The chain has TRBV6-6 and TRBJ1-2; TRBD1 might be the D (5 bases). This CDR3 is built from 15 residues. The V and J ends lost 6 bases and 4 bases respectively, with 18 bases between them. Germline loops: CDR1 MNHNY, CDR2 SVGAGI (reference sequence). CDR3 nucleotides: TGTGCCAGCAGAGCTTTCGACGGGACCCTCTATGGCTACACCTTC. It encodes CASRAFDGTLYGYTF.

This clone was detected only once. The chain uses TRBV4-1 and TRBJ2-2; either TRBD1 or TRBD2 may supply D (5 bases each). Germline lookup yields CDR1 MGHRA and CDR2 YSYEKL. V was trimmed by 3 bases and J by 0 bases, leaving 14 bases between them. CDR3 length equals 17 residues. As DNA, the CDR3 is TGCGCCAGCAGCCAGGACACCGGGACGGCGAACACCGGGGAGCTGTTTTTT. Translation: CASSQDTGTANTGELFF.

The chain links TRBV28 to TRBJ1-6, with D perhaps TRBD1 (6 bases). Trimming stripped 10 bases from V and 10 bases from J, with 17 bases between. CDR1 is MDHEN and CDR2 is SYDVKM in the germline V gene. This CDR3 spans 13 amino acids. CDR3 loop: CATLTGTWSPLHF. Written as DNA, the CDR3 is TGTGCCACCCTTACAGGGACCTGGTCACCCCTCCACTTT.

J is TRBJ2-3 and V is TRBV9; D is unresolved. Germline CDR1 SGDLS, CDR2 YYNGEE. There are 14 residues in the CDR3. The V end was cut by 0 bases, the J end by 0 bases, with 5 bases between. CDR3 in amino acids: CASSVVGSTDTQYF. CDR3 DNA sequence: TGTGCCAGCAGCGTAGTGGGCAGCACAGATACGCAGTATTTT.

This clone occurred once. The CDR3 DNA reads as TGTGCCAGCAGCAAGAGGTCTCAGGGGGAGCAGTTCTTC. Protein: CASSKRSQGEQFF. The chain carries TRBV7-8 and TRBJ2-1; TRBD1 might be the D (6 bases). Trimming removed 5 bases from V and 10 bases from J, with 15 bases in between. CDR1 is SGHVS, CDR2 FQNEAQ, per germline. The CDR3 consists of 13 residues.

This chain joins TRBV7-6 and TRBJ2-1; 10 bases line up with TRBD1. V lost 5 bases, J lost 6 bases, and 7 bases stayed unmatched. The germline CDR1 and CDR2 sequences are SGHVS and FNYEAQ. The CDR3 runs to 15 residues. For the CDR3, the DNA is TGTGCCAGCAGCACGGACAGGGGGAGTTTCAATGAGCAGTTCTTC. This encodes CASSTDRGSFNEQFF.

V usage is TRBV2 and J usage is TRBJ1-5; D is unclear. The CDR3 covers 18 residues. Germline V gene sequence: CDR1 SNHLY, CDR2 FYNNEI. The V and J ends lost 7 bases and 0 bases respectively, with 22 bases between them. The CDR3 region has the DNA TGTGCCAGCAACGGAGAGGCGACCGTACACTATAGCAATCAGCCCCAGCATTTT. Amino acid sequence: CASNGEATVHYSNQPQHF.

This chain links TRBV14 with TRBJ2-5; D is perhaps TRBD2 (5 bases). The CDR3 contains 16 residues. V gave up 0 bases and J gave up 4 bases, with 15 bases separating them. In germline, CDR1 is SGHDN, CDR2 FVKESK. The CDR3 DNA follows: TGTGCCAGCAGCCAAGATAGGACTCTATACGGAGAGACCCAGTACTTC. It codes for CASSQDRTLYGETQYF.